The 7 T cell receptor beta chains reported below all come from one sample, sequenced in a study of shared clonotypes between healthy human individuals. The method was immunoSEQ multiplex PCR; TCRdb's version includes in-frame clones alone and lacks a portion of them. The profile shows 180,000 or so clones, roughly 93% of them singletons. The sequencing input was naive CD4+ T cells sorted from blood. Subset: CD45RA+ positively selected. The receptors were sampled from a woman in her twenties or thirties in good health.

This chain uses TRBV7-9 with TRBJ1-1; 10 positions match TRBD1. After removal of 4 bases from V and 1 base from J, the junction contained 12 bases not matched to a gene. This CDR3 contains 18 residues. CDR1 and CDR2 from the germline V gene are SEHNR and FQNEAQ (reference sequence). The CDR3 loop is CASSSHSPGQGPNTEAFF. The CDR3 bases are TGTGCCAGCAGCTCCCATTCCCCGGGACAGGGGCCGAACACTGAAGCTTTCTTT. The whole variable domain, filled in from reference TRBV7-9 and TRBJ1-1, reads DTGVSQNPRHKITKRGQNVTFRCDPISEHNRLYWYRQTLGQGPEFLTYFQNEAQLEKSRLLSDRFSAERPKGSFSTLEIQRTEQGDSAMYLCASSSHSPGQGPNTEAFFGQGTRLTVV.

Of note for this clone: Other DNA sequences within the sample encode an identical CDR3. The CDR3 sequence: CASSPGLQETQYF. In nucleotides, the CDR3 is TGTGCCAGCTCACCAGGCCTACAAGAGACCCAGTACTTC. The rearrangement uses TRBV18 and TRBJ2-5; D unresolved. The germline V and J ends were trimmed by 2 bases and 2 bases, with 6 bases remaining between them. CDR1 is KGHSH and CDR2 is LQKENI in the germline V gene. This CDR3 contains 13 residues.

The V and J genes are TRBV10-1 and TRBJ1-1; D may be TRBD1 (5 bases). CDR1 WNHNN and CDR2 SYGVQD come from the germline V gene (reference sequence). The CDR3 extends over 13 amino acids. V was pared by 6 bases and J by 3 bases, with 11 bases between. The CDR3 is CASSNQGDTEAFF. The CDR3 coding sequence is TGCGCCAGCAGCAATCAGGGTGACACTGAAGCTTTCTTT.

This clone was seen a handful of times. V gene TRBV19 combines with J gene TRBJ2-6, with a possible D match to TRBD1 (6 bases). The CDR3 runs to 15 residues. Germline V gene lookup returns CDR1 LNHDA and CDR2 SQIVND (reference sequence). V lost 7 bases to trimming and J lost 0 bases, with 10 bases between them. The DNA of the CDR3 is TGTGCCAGTATTCGGACAGCCTCTGGGGCCAACGTCCTGACTTTC. As protein: CASIRTASGANVLTF.

This rearrangement joins TRBV18 to TRBJ2-7; D gene ambiguous. The CDR3 length is 12 residues. The V end was cut by 6 bases, the J end by 0 bases, with 6 bases between. From germline, CDR1 is KGHSH and CDR2 LQKENI. CDR3 residues: CASSRSSYEQYF. CDR3 sequence (DNA): TGTGCCAGCTCGAGGAGCTCCTACGAGCAGTACTTC.

The rearrangement joins TRBV15 to TRBJ1-3; 9 bases are shared with TRBD1. Germline V lookup: CDR1 LNHNV, CDR2 YYDKDF (reference sequence). J was trimmed by 1 base and V by 3 bases; bases with no gene match: 7. This CDR3 comprises 17 residues. In DNA form, the CDR3 reads TGTGCCACCAGCAGGGGGACAGGGTTTGCGTCTGGAAACACCATATATTTT. Encoded protein: CATSRGTGFASGNTIYF.

CDR3 sequence: CASSRPDGYEQYF. CDR3 nucleotide sequence: TGTGCCAGCAGTCGGCCAGACGGATACGAGCAGTACTTC. This chain uses TRBV6-5 with TRBJ2-7; D not resolved. Trimming took 5 bases from V and 4 from J, leaving 12 bases between them. The germline V gene has CDR1 MNHEY and CDR2 SVGAGI. CDR3 size: 13 residues.